This T cell receptor (beta chain) was recorded in a study of T cells in tuberculosis. Repertoires were generated with immunoSEQ multiplex PCR, while TCRdb's copy carries only in-frame clones and drops some. The sample yields more than 35,000 clones, approximately 93% seen once. The CDR3 has 16 amino acids. Germline loops: CDR1 LNHDA, CDR2 SQIVND (reference sequence). The junction had 13 bases not matched to a gene; V was cut back by 5 bases and J by 7 bases. General study findings and limits: Selection depended on which cryopreserved specimens were available.

Turning to this clone: What it recognizes is unknown.

The sample's time point: new active TB diagnosis, blood taken before or within 7 days of starting treatment. The chain is built from TRBV19 and TRBJ1-5; 8 bases line up with TRBD1. This TCR was sampled from an adult with tuberculosis. The starting material was PBMCs, obtained at tuberculosis diagnosis. The CDR3 DNA follows: TGTGCCAGTAGTTCCCGACAGGGGAGTACTCGGCAGCCCCAGCATTTT. This codes for CASSSRQGSTRQPQHF.